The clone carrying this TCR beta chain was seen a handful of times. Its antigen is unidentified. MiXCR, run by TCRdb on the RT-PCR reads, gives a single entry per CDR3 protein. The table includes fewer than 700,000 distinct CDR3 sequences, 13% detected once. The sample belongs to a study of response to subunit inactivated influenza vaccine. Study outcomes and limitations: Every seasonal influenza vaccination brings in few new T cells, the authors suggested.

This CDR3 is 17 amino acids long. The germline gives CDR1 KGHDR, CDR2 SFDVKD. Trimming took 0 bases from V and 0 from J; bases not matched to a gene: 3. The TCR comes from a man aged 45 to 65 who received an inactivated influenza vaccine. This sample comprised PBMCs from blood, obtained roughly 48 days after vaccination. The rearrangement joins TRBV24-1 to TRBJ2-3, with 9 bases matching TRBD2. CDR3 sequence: CATSDLESGRSTDTQYF. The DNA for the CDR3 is TGTGCCACCAGTGATTTGGAGAGCGGGAGGAGCACAGATACGCAGTATTTT.